These 17 T cell receptor beta chains were all obtained from the same sample, sequenced in a study of T cells in Graves' hyperthyroidism and ophthalmopathy. Template material for amplifying TCR beta CDR3 regions consisted of RNA transcripts. HTBI primers were employed in a first-round RT-PCR of the TCR CDR3. TCRdb recomputed calls from the multiplex PCR reads with MiXCR, one row per CDR3 protein. This table has 620,000 or so distinct CDR3 sequences, around 15% appearing once. The source material was blood. The origin of the receptors is a woman in her forties or fifties with Graves' ophthalmopathy.

The chain carries TRBV19 and TRBJ2-2; tentatively, D is TRBD1 (6 bases). This CDR3 has 15 residues. The V gene's germline CDR1 is LNHDA and CDR2 SQIVND (reference sequence). Trimming removed 7 bases from V and 2 bases from J, with 14 bases in between. CDR3 residues: CASTHRDTNTGELFF. CDR3 DNA sequence: TGTGCCAGTACCCACCGGGACACCAACACCGGGGAGCTGTTTTTT.

This clonotype was seen repeatedly, ten times or more. The chain uses TRBV27 and TRBJ2-1, with D possibly TRBD2 on 6 matching bases. The V gene's germline CDR1 is MNHEY and CDR2 SMNVEV (reference sequence). This CDR3 is 17 amino acids long. Trimming took off 6 bases at V and 0 bases at J, with 18 bases between the two ends. Here the CDR3 DNA reads TGTGCCAGCAGATCCCCGGGACTGCTTAGCTCCTACAATGAGCAGTTCTTC. Protein: CASRSPGLLSSYNEQFF.

This clonotype was recorded at least ten times. CDR3 sequence reads: CASSLRDSSYEQYF. The CDR3 bases are TGTGCCAGCAGCTTGAGAGACAGCTCCTACGAGCAGTACTTC. The V call is TRBV5-6, the J call TRBJ2-7, with D tentatively TRBD1 (5 bases). Between the trimmed V and J ends, which lost 1 base and 0 bases, there was a span of 8 bases. The germline CDR1 and CDR2 sequences are SGHDT and YYEEEE. This CDR3 contains 14 residues.

CDR3 sequence (DNA): TGTGCCAGTAGTGTCACTAGCGGGACCCCTAGCGAGCAGTACTTC. Translating gives CASSVTSGTPSEQYF. The rearrangement uses TRBV19 and TRBJ2-7, with TRBD2 matching over 10 bases. The CDR3 contains 15 residues. Unmatched junction bases numbered 10, after V lost 5 bases and J lost 6 bases. Germline CDR1 reads LNHDA; CDR2 reads SQIVND (reference sequence).

This sequence joins TRBV25-1 and TRBJ2-7; a weak D match, TRBD1 (6 bases). V lost 10 bases and J lost 3, with 10 bases in between. Per germline, CDR1 MGHDK and CDR2 SYGVNS. The CDR3 consists of 11 residues. The chain's CDR3 is CAIETGYEQYF. Here the CDR3 DNA reads TGTGCCATCGAGACAGGCTACGAGCAGTACTTC.

This chain uses TRBV9 with TRBJ2-7; TRBD2 is a possible D gene (5 bases). The CDR3 runs 14 residues. The V gene lost 2 bases and the J gene lost 3 bases, with 12 bases spanning the gap. Germline assignment: CDR1 SGDLS and CDR2 YYNGEE. In DNA, the CDR3 is TGTGCCAGCAGCGTTGAGGGCAACGTCTACGAGCAGTACTTC. This translates into CASSVEGNVYEQYF.

This clonotype was picked up a small number of times. The rearrangement joins TRBV7-2 to TRBJ2-5, with unresolved D. V was trimmed by 2 bases and J by 1 base, leaving 5 bases between them. The CDR3 spans 13 residues. CDR1 is SGHTA, CDR2 FQGNSA, per germline. The CDR3 here is CASSLLIQETQYF. The CDR3 DNA is TGTGCCAGCAGCTTACTAATCCAAGAGACCCAGTACTTC.

Many counts were recorded for this clonotype. The chain uses TRBV14 and TRBJ2-2, with unresolved D. The V end lost 0 bases, the J end lost 6 bases, and 8 bases lay between the germline ends. This CDR3 region has 14 residues. Germline V gene data show CDR1 as SGHDN and CDR2 as FVKESK. DNA for the CDR3: TGTGCCAGCAGCCAAGATCATTGGGCCGGGGAGCTGTTTTTT. It codes for CASSQDHWAGELFF.

This clonotype appeared many times. This chain uses TRBV28 with TRBJ1-4, with a possible D match to TRBD1 (5 bases). This CDR3 comprises 13 residues. The germline V gene has CDR1 MDHEN and CDR2 SYDVKM. Trimming cost V 6 bases and J 6 bases, with 11 bases left between them. CDR3 sequence reads: CASSWDGHEKLFF. DNA for the CDR3: TGTGCCAGCAGCTGGGACGGTCATGAAAAACTGTTTTTT.

Of note for this clonotype: This sequence may be a read error, since a much larger clone differs from it by one base. The J gene is TRBJ1-5, the V gene TRBV30; D remains ambiguous. Trimming removed 2 bases at V and 3 bases at J, with 8 bases between. Germline V gene sequence: CDR1 GTSNPN, CDR2 SVGIG (reference sequence). CDR3 length equals 13 residues. CDR3 in DNA: TGTGCCTGGAGTAATTCCTACAATCAGCCCCAGCATTTT. Its protein is CAWSNSYNQPQHF.

Many counts were recorded for this clonotype. The chain has TRBV20-1 and TRBJ2-7, with TRBD2 matching over 14 bases. CDR1 is DFQATT, CDR2 SNEGSKA, per germline (reference sequence). The V gene end was trimmed by 2 bases and the J gene end by 7 bases; junction bases not matched to a gene: 10. The CDR3 runs to 16 residues. CDR3 DNA: TGCAGTGCTAGAATCCCGACTAGCGGGAGGGCTCGGGAGCAGTACTTC. Protein: CSARIPTSGRAREQYF.

CDR3 sequence reads: CASSQARGSYGYTF. For the CDR3, the DNA is TGTGCCAGCAGCCAAGCCAGGGGGAGTTATGGCTACACCTTC. The rearrangement uses TRBV4-2 and TRBJ1-2, with 7 bases fitting TRBD1. This CDR3 contains 14 residues. J gave up 5 bases and V 1 base, and 4 bases lay outside the gene matches. CDR1 and CDR2 from the germline V gene are LGHNA and YNFKEQ.

This clonotype has at least ten counts. The chain has TRBV7-2 and TRBJ2-7; 9 bases are shared with TRBD1. There are 14 residues in the CDR3. In germline, CDR1 is SGHTA, CDR2 FQGNSA. The V segment lost 5 bases and the J segment 5 bases; nucleotides outside the gene matches: 7. The CDR3 sequence is CASSPGTGRDEQYF. The CDR3 DNA sequence: TGTGCCAGCAGCCCAGGGACAGGGAGGGACGAGCAGTACTTC. Supplemented by reference TRBV7-2 and TRBJ2-7, the full variable domain reads GAGVSQSPSNKVTEKGKDVELRCDPISGHTALYWYRQSLGQGLEFLIYFQGNSAPDKSGLPSDRFSAERTGGSVSTLTIQRTQQEDSAVYLCASSPGTGRDEQYFGPGTRLTVT.

There are many counts of this clonotype. A junction boundary mismatches the germline segment, possibly from a read error. This chain links TRBV7-3 with TRBJ2-1; D might be TRBD1 (6 bases). Germline V gives CDR1 SGHTA, CDR2 FQGTGA. There are 14 residues in the CDR3. The CDR3 DNA reads as TGCGCCAGCAGCTTGCAGGGGTCCTACAATGAGCAGTTCTTC. Translation gives CASSLQGSYNEQFF.

This clonotype was recorded at least ten times. The chain has TRBV6-2 or TRBV6-3 and TRBJ2-7; 9 positions match TRBD2. Trimming at V came to 0 bases and at J to 0 bases, leaving 9 bases not matched to a gene. The CDR3 sequence is 18 residues long. Germline values: CDR1 MNHEY, CDR2 SVGEGT. CDR3 coding DNA: TGTGCCAGCAGTTACTCGCTAAGACTAGCGGCAAGCTCCTACGAGCAGTACTTC. Translating it yields CASSYSLRLAASSYEQYF.

The sample holds many counts of this clonotype. This chain uses TRBV7-8 with TRBJ2-2; tentatively, D is TRBD1 or TRBD2 (6 bases each). V was trimmed by 3 bases and J by 4 bases, leaving 15 bases between them. This CDR3 comprises 16 residues. Germline V gives CDR1 SGHVS, CDR2 FQNEAQ. CDR3 DNA: TGTGCCAGCAGCTTGGTGGGGGGCGCATCCACCGGGGAGCTGTTTTTT. Translated, it gives CASSLVGGASTGELFF.

This clonotype has a count of ten or more. The J gene is TRBJ1-1, the V gene TRBV6-5; D ambiguous. With 2 bases removed from V and 2 bases from J, the gap between germline ends came to 12 bases. The CDR3 consists of 15 residues. CDR1 MNHEY and CDR2 SVGAGI come from the germline V gene. The DNA of the CDR3 is TGTGCCAGCAGTTACAATGGGGTCTCAAACACTGAAGCTTTCTTT. Translated: CASSYNGVSNTEAFF.